This T cell receptor beta chain was recorded in a study of cytomegalovirus exposure and HLA in healthy donors. Study-wide results and limits: With high specificity and sensitivity, the classifier reportedly diagnosed cytomegalovirus status. Cytomegalovirus association was assigned to about 150 TCR beta chains. TCR clusters originating in the first cohort tended to co-occur in the 110 or so validation repertoires, according to a later analysis. Rarity held for most TCR sequences, but there were some public TCRs that occurred in many donors.

This CDR3 region has 12 residues. Trimming stripped 4 bases from V and 4 bases from J, with 6 bases between. Germline V gene data show CDR1 as MDHEN and CDR2 as SYDVKM. The table came from immunoSEQ multiplex PCR; TCRdb's copy has only in-frame clones and leaves some out. There are fewer than 85,000 clones in the sample; approximately 94% occur only once, and 0.6% to 0.8% lies in the top ten. A remark on this clone: The antigen remains unidentified.

The TCR comes from a woman between 18 and 30 years old in good health and CMV-seronegative. V and J are TRBV28 and TRBJ2-3, with D possibly TRBD1 on 5 matching bases. The sample comprised PBMCs. The CDR3 reads CASSSQADTQYF. CDR3 nucleotides: TGTGCCAGCAGTTCACAGGCAGATACGCAGTATTTT.